This entry features one TCR beta chain sequence. Its cognate antigen is unknown. Germline trimming cut 0 bases from V and 2 bases from J; bases unmatched to any gene: 6. CDR3 length: 17 amino acids. Germline V CDR1 and CDR2: LGHNA, YNFKEQ. PCR amplification relied on 60 Vbeta primers (plus 13 Jbeta primers). TCRdb keeps only in-frame clones here, not all; method: immunoSEQ multiplex PCR. The table includes under 200,000 clones, roughly four fifths detected once. These data come from a study of cytomegalovirus exposure and HLA in healthy donors. Study details: HLA-typed donors were the source of 82 million or so unique TCRs, which an early data release held. Study-wide results and limits: Another analysis was done later, and it associated approximately 17,000 TCR beta sequences with HLA alleles at 0.05 false discovery rate. When analyzed later, a missense DCLRE1C variant was found to be linked to TCR beta V- and J-gene trimming. It was shown in a later analysis that HLA-associated TCR beta chains were more clonally expanded than other, equally common chains.

This TCR came from a woman aged 18 to 35 in good health and CMV-seronegative. The source material was PBMCs. This chain links TRBV4-2 with TRBJ2-1; 8 bases map to TRBD1. The CDR3 loop reads CASSQERTGRTYNEQFF. The CDR3 DNA follows: TGTGCCAGCAGCCAAGAACGGACAGGGAGGACCTACAATGAGCAGTTCTTC.